This T cell receptor beta chain originates from a study of identical twins. MiXCR, applied by TCRdb to the 5' RACE reads, yields one record per CDR3 protein. The sample lists about 530,000 distinct CDR3 sequences, roughly 15% occurring once. The CDR3 totals 12 residues. V lost 5 bases, J lost 8 bases, and 12 bases lay in between. Per germline, CDR1 SQVTM and CDR2 ANQGSEA. These sequences were also reported in another study, on yellow fever vaccine responses in identical twins.

The source material was CD4+ T cells sorted from blood. This clonotype was obtained from a young woman in good health. The rearrangement links TRBV29-1 to TRBJ1-4; D not certain. CDR3 protein: CSVLTLGEKLFF. DNA of the CDR3: TGCAGCGTTTTAACACTAGGAGAAAAACTGTTTTTT. Together with reference TRBV29-1 and TRBJ1-4, the CDR3 gives the full variable domain: SAVISQKPSRDICQRGTSLTIQCQVDSQVTMMFWYRQQPGQSLTLIATANQGSEATYESGFVIDKFPISRPNLTFSTLTVSNMSPEDSSIYLCSVLTLGEKLFFGSGTQLSVL.